The 23 T cell receptor beta chains reported below all come from one sample, sequenced in a study of blood T cell repertoires in COVID-19. Repertoires were generated with immunoSEQ multiplex PCR, while TCRdb's copy carries only in-frame clones and drops some. The sample has 95,000 to 100,000 clones; around 92% are singletons. Specimen: peripheral blood. Receptors were obtained from a man in his forties or fifties with active COVID-19.

Regarding this clone: This CDR3 is also generated by other DNA sequences in the sample. The J gene is TRBJ1-5, the V gene TRBV2; the match to TRBD1 covers 7 bases. V shed 4 bases and J 4 bases; nucleotides not matched to a gene: 4. Germline assignment: CDR1 SNHLY and CDR2 FYNNEI. CDR3 size: 14 residues. The CDR3 nucleotides are TGTGCCAGCAGTGGGGACAGCGGTAATCAGCCCCAGCATTTT. It specifies CASSGDSGNQPQHF.

This chain uses TRBV27 with TRBJ2-3; no definite D call. The CDR3 is 14 amino acids. Germline CDR1 and CDR2: MNHEY and SMNVEV (reference sequence). The ends were cut back, 0 bases at V and 3 bases at J, with 7 bases in the middle. CDR3 DNA: TGTGCCAGCAGTTTATCCGCAGGTACAGATACGCAGTATTTT. Translation gives CASSLSAGTDTQYF.

The CDR3 nucleotides read TGTGCCAGCAGTGGTCTAGCGGGAGAAGAGACCCAGTACTTC. This translates into CASSGLAGEETQYF. The rearrangement links TRBV2 to TRBJ2-5; 10 nucleotides agree with TRBD2. The CDR3 length is 14 residues. J was trimmed by 3 bases and V by 4 bases; bases with no gene match: 2. Germline CDR1 is SNHLY and CDR2 is FYNNEI.

V gene TRBV3-1 (or the pseudogene TRBV3-2) combines with J gene TRBJ2-1; TRBD2 aligns across 13 bases. V lost 4 bases, J lost 1 base, and 13 bases stayed unmatched. The CDR3 loop spans 20 amino acids. Germline-derived CDR1 and CDR2 are LGHDT and YNNKEL (reference sequence). CDR3 in DNA: TGTGCCAGCAGCCCGTTCCTACTAGCGGGAGGGCCGGGTTCCTACAATGAGCAGTTCTTC. This encodes CASSPFLLAGGPGSYNEQFF.

The V gene is TRBV11-3, the J gene TRBJ2-2, with 7 nucleotides matching TRBD2. The CDR3 totals 16 residues. Germline CDR1 and CDR2: SGHNT and YENEEA. V shed 4 bases, J shed 4 bases, and the junction held 9 bases outside the gene matches. The CDR3 DNA follows: TGTGCCAGCAGCTCGCGCGGGGGTTCGAGCACCGGGGAGCTGTTTTTT. Protein: CASSSRGGSSTGELFF.

This sequence joins TRBV7-2 and TRBJ1-4; a weak D match, TRBD1 (6 bases). Trimming removed 1 base at V and 7 bases at J, with 10 bases between. In germline, CDR1 is SGHTA, CDR2 FQGNSA. The CDR3 spans 14 residues. Written as DNA, the CDR3 is TGTGCCAGCAGCTTAGATTACAGGGCTGAAAAACTGTTTTTT. It is translated as CASSLDYRAEKLFF.

A single count supports this clone. The chain uses TRBV30 and TRBJ2-4, with 7 nucleotides matching TRBD1. Germline V gene data show CDR1 as GTSNPN and CDR2 as SVGIG (reference sequence). CDR3 length: 15 amino acids. V lost 3 bases to trimming and J lost 7 bases; unmatched junction nucleotides: 12. CDR3 residues: CAWRTTGQAKNIQYF. For the CDR3, the DNA is TGTGCCTGGAGAACAACTGGACAGGCGAAGAACATTCAGTACTTC. The variable domain in full, completed from reference TRBV30 and TRBJ2-4, reads SQTIHQWPATLVQPVGSPLSLECTVEGTSNPNLYWYRQAAGRGLQLLFYSVGIGQISSEVPQNLSASRPQDRQFILSSKKLLLSDSGFYLCAWRTTGQAKNIQYFGAGTRLSVL.

The V and J genes are TRBV7-2 and TRBJ1-5; D unclear. The CDR3 runs to 14 residues. V lost 5 bases, J lost 7 bases, and 15 bases lay in between. Per germline, CDR1 SGHTA and CDR2 FQGNSA. The CDR3 DNA follows: TGTGCCAGCAGCCCTGCGGGGATGATACAGCCCCAGCATTTT. Protein: CASSPAGMIQPQHF.

This sequence joins TRBV28 and TRBJ2-1, with D possibly being TRBD2 (5 bases). CDR1 is MDHEN and CDR2 is SYDVKM in the germline V gene. The V end lost 5 bases, the J end lost 5 bases, and 10 bases lay between the germline ends. The CDR3 runs 13 residues. DNA for the CDR3: TGTGCCAGCAGTCCCCCCGGGGACAATGAGCAGTTCTTC. The encoded protein is CASSPPGDNEQFF.

V is TRBV18 and J is TRBJ2-1, with TRBD2 identical over 11 bases. Germline V gives CDR1 KGHSH, CDR2 LQKENI. With 7 bases clipped from V and 4 bases from J, the junction kept 6 bases outside the gene matches. The CDR3 spans 15 residues. The CDR3 region is CASFPGLAEYNEQFF. CDR3 nucleotide sequence: TGTGCCAGCTTTCCGGGACTAGCGGAGTACAATGAGCAGTTCTTC.

V usage is TRBV7-2 and J usage is TRBJ2-5; the D gene is possibly TRBD2 (6 bases). CDR1 is SGHTA, CDR2 FQGNSA, per germline. Trimming left V 1 base short and J 7 bases short, with 16 bases between. This CDR3 spans 15 amino acids. CDR3 coding DNA: TGTGCCAGCAGCTTAGGGGCAGGGACTTACGGGACCCAGTACTTC. This encodes CASSLGAGTYGTQYF.

V and J are TRBV7-9 and TRBJ2-1; D remains ambiguous. The germline V gene has CDR1 SEHNR and CDR2 FQNEAQ (reference sequence). This CDR3 is 11 amino acids long. Trimming cost V 5 bases and J 9 bases, with 8 bases left between them. In DNA form, the CDR3 reads TGTGCCAGCAGCCTAAACTTTGAGCAGTTCTTC. Encoded protein: CASSLNFEQFF.

The V and J genes are TRBV13 and TRBJ2-1, with a possible D match to TRBD2 (6 bases). Trimming stripped 6 bases from V and 2 bases from J, with 11 bases between. The CDR3 is 14 amino acids. CDR1 is PRHDT and CDR2 is FYEKMQ in the germline V gene (reference sequence). The CDR3 sequence is CASSRREAYNEQFF. The CDR3 DNA reads as TGTGCCAGCAGTAGGAGGGAGGCCTACAATGAGCAGTTCTTC.

The V call is TRBV4-2, the J call TRBJ2-1, with 7 positions matching TRBD2. CDR3 length: 17 residues. J lost 7 bases, V lost 4 bases, and 16 bases had no gene match. Germline CDR1 LGHNA, CDR2 YNFKEQ. CDR3: CASSLNVRAPGGNEQFF. Written as DNA, the CDR3 is TGTGCCAGCAGCCTAAACGTCCGGGCCCCCGGGGGGAATGAGCAGTTCTTC.

This rearrangement joins TRBV4-1 to TRBJ2-4; a weak D match, TRBD2 (5 bases). The CDR3 is 17 residues long. Germline V gene sequence: CDR1 MGHRA, CDR2 YSYEKL. Trimming removed 1 base from V and 3 bases from J, with 16 bases in between. CDR3 sequence reads: CASSQVEGAVGKNIQYF. The CDR3, as DNA: TGCGCCAGCAGCCAAGTCGAGGGAGCGGTGGGCAAAAACATTCAGTACTTC.

The chain has TRBV7-9 and TRBJ2-5; 8 bases map to TRBD2. Germline V gene lookup returns CDR1 SEHNR and CDR2 FQNEAQ (reference sequence). CDR3 length equals 14 residues. After removal of 3 bases from V and 7 bases from J, the junction contained 7 bases not matched to a gene. CDR3 DNA sequence: TGTGCCAGCAGCTTGTCCTCGGGAGGGCCGACCCAGTACTTC. Protein: CASSLSSGGPTQYF.

This clone was observed once. The chain couples TRBV30 to TRBJ2-3, with a possible D match to TRBD2 (5 bases). Deletions cut 0 bases from V and 7 bases from J, with 11 bases between. Germline CDR1 is GTSNPN and CDR2 is SVGIG (reference sequence). There are 13 residues in the CDR3. CDR3 DNA sequence: TGTGCCTGGAGTGTACAGCGGTGGAATACGCAGTATTTT. Residues: CAWSVQRWNTQYF.

The chain carries TRBV24-1 and TRBJ2-1, with D perhaps matching TRBD1 (5 bases). The CDR3 length is 18 residues. Deletions cut 3 bases from V and 6 bases from J, with 23 bases between. Germline V gene data show CDR1 as KGHDR and CDR2 as SFDVKD. CDR3 amino acids: CATSDKAPLRGWGNEQFF. For the CDR3, the DNA is TGTGCCACCAGTGATAAAGCCCCACTAAGGGGCTGGGGCAATGAGCAGTTCTTC.

This clone has only one observation. This chain joins TRBV6-5 and TRBJ1-6; 9 bases map to TRBD1. Trimming removed 6 bases from V and 9 bases from J; junction bases left unmatched: 3. The CDR3 is made up of 13 amino acids. Germline CDR1 is MNHEY and CDR2 is SVGAGI. The DNA for the CDR3 is TGTGCCAGCAGCCGGACAGGGGCTTCACCCCTCCACTTT. It yields the protein CASSRTGASPLHF.

The chain is built from TRBV6-2 or TRBV6-3 and TRBJ2-1; D is perhaps TRBD2 (5 bases). CDR3 size: 15 residues. Trimming took 4 bases from V and 1 from J, leaving 11 bases between them. The germline gives CDR1 MNHEY, CDR2 SVGEGT. The CDR3 nucleotides are TGTGCCAGCAGTTCTGGCGGGCTTTCCTACAATGAGCAGTTCTTC. Amino acid sequence: CASSSGGLSYNEQFF.

V is TRBV27 and J is TRBJ2-4; TRBD1 matches at 7 bases. The CDR3 consists of 16 residues. CDR1 and CDR2 from the germline V gene are MNHEY and SMNVEV (reference sequence). V lost 5 bases, J lost 6 bases, and 13 bases stayed unmatched. The CDR3 nucleotides are TGTGCCAGCAGTCCGCTGCCACGGGACAGCTTAAACATTCAGTACTTC. Its protein is CASSPLPRDSLNIQYF.

This chain joins TRBV6-5 and TRBJ2-1, with 9 positions matching TRBD1. Trimming cost V 6 bases and J 5 bases; bases outside gene matches: 8. CDR3 size: 15 residues. Germline V CDR1 and CDR2: MNHEY, SVGAGI. CDR3 sequence: CASRAGTGINNEQFF. CDR3 nucleotide sequence: TGTGCCAGCAGGGCCGGGACAGGGATTAACAATGAGCAGTTCTTC.

This chain connects TRBV11-2 to TRBJ2-1, with TRBD2 matching over 7 bases. The CDR3 has 16 residues. J was trimmed by 2 bases and V by 1 base; bases with no gene match: 5. From germline, CDR1 is SGHAT and CDR2 FQNNGV. CDR3 in DNA: TGTGCCAGCAGCTTAGTAGCTAGCGGAACCTACAATGAGCAGTTCTTC. It translates to CASSLVASGTYNEQFF.